Listed here is a single T cell receptor beta chain. This entry comes from a study of blood T cell repertoires in COVID-19. Participant reports of clinical history set cohort assignment. The protocol was immunoSEQ multiplex PCR, while the TCRdb copy is restricted to in-frame clones and leaves out a portion. The repertoire holds around 300,000 clones, with 70% to 90% as singletons. V lost 0 bases, J lost 0 bases, and 16 bases lay in between. The CDR3 is 19 residues long. In germline, CDR1 is SGDLS, CDR2 YYNGEE. This clonotype was obtained from a woman aged 55-70 years in a cohort exposed to, infected with or recovered from COVID-19 (not recorded which). The sample was PBMCs or T cells enriched from blood (not recorded which). The rearrangement joins TRBV9 to TRBJ2-6; weak D call: TRBD2 (6 bases). Written as DNA, the CDR3 is TGTGCCAGCAGCGTAGTACCGGACTACCCTATCTCTGGGGCCAACGTCCTGACTTTC. Residues: CASSVVPDYPISGANVLTF.